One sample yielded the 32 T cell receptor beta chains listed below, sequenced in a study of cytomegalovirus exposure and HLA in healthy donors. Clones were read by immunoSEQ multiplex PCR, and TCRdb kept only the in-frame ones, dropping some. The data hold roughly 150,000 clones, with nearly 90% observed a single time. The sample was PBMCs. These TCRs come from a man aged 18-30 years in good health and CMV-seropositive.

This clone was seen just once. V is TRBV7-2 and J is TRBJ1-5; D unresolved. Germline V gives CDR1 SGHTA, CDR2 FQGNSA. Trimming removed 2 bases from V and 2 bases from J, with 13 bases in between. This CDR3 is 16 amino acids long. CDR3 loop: CASSLPGRLGNQPQHF. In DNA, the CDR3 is TGTGCCAGCAGCTTACCAGGCAGGCTTGGCAATCAGCCCCAGCATTTT.

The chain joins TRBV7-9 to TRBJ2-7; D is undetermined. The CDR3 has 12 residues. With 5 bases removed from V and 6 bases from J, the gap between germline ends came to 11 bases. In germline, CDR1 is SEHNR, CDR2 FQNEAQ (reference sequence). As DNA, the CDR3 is TGTGCCAGCAGCCTGCCTAGAGGCGAGCAGTACTTC. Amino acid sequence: CASSLPRGEQYF.

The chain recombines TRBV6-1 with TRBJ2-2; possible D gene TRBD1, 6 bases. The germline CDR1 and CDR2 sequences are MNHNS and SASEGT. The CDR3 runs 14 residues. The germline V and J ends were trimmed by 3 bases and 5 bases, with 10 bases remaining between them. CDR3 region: CASSEGALTGELFF. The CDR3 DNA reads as TGTGCCAGCAGTGAGGGGGCGTTGACCGGGGAGCTGTTTTTT.

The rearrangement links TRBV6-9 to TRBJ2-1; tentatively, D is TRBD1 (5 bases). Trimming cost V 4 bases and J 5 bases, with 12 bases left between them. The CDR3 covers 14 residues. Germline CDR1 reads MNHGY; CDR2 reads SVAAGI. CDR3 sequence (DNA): TGTGCCAGCAGTTTCAGGGAATCCGACAATGAGCAGTTCTTC. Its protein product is CASSFRESDNEQFF.

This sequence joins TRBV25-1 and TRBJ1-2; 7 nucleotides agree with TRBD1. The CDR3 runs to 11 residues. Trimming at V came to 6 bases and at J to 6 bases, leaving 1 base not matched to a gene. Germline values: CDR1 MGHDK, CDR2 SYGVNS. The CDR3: CASRTGHGYTF. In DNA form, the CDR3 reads TGTGCCAGCAGGACAGGGCATGGCTACACCTTC.

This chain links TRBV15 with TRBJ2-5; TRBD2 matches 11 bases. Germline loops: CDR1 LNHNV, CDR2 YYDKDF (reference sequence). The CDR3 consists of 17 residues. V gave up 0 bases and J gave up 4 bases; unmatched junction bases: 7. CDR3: CATSRDRGSGRGETQYF. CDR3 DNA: TGTGCCACCAGCAGAGATCGAGGTAGCGGGAGGGGAGAGACCCAGTACTTC.

The CDR3 sequence is CAGSMAGATYEQYF. The CDR3 DNA reads as TGTGCCGGCTCAATGGCGGGCGCAACCTACGAGCAGTACTTC. The chain links TRBV28 to TRBJ2-7; maybe TRBD2 (5 bases). Germline V gene lookup returns CDR1 MDHEN and CDR2 SYDVKM. V was pared by 11 bases and J by 2 bases, with 19 bases between. This CDR3 region has 14 residues.

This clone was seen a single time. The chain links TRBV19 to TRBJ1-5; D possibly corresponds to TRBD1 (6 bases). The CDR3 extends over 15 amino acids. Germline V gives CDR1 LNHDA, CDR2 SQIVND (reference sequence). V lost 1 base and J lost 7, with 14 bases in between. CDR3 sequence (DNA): TGTGCCAGTAGTATAGCGGACCAGGGGAACCAGCCCCAGCATTTT. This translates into CASSIADQGNQPQHF.

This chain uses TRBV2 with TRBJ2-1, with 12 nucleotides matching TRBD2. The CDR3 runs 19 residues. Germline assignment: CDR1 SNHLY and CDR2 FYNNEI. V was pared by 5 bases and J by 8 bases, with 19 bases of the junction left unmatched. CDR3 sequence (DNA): TGTGCCAGCAGTCGGACTAGCGGGGAGTTGGGATGGGCGGGGGATGAGCAGTTCTTC. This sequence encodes CASSRTSGELGWAGDEQFF.

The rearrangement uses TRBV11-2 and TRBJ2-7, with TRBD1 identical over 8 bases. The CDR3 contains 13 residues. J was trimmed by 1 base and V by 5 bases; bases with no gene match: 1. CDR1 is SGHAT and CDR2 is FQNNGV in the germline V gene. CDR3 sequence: CASSRTGSYEQYF. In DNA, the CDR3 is TGTGCCAGCAGCCGGACAGGGTCCTACGAGCAGTACTTC.

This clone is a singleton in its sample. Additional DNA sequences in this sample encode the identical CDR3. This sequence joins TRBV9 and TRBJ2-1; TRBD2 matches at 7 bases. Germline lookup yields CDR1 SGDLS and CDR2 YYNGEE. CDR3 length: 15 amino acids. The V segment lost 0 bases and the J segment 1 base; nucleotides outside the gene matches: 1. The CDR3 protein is CASSVAGGSYNEQFF. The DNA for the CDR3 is TGTGCCAGCAGCGTAGCGGGGGGATCCTACAATGAGCAGTTCTTC.

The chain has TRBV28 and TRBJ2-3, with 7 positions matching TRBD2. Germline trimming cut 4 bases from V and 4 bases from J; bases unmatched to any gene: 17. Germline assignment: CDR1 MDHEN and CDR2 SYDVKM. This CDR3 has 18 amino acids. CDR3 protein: CASSSWEGSPFLSDTQYF. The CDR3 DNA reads TGTGCCAGCAGTTCGTGGGAGGGAAGCCCCTTTCTGTCAGATACGCAGTATTTT.

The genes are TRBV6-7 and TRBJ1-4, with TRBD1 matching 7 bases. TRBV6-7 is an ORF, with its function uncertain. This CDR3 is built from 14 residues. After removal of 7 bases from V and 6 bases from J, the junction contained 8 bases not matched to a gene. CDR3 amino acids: CASTQGQWDEKLFF. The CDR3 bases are TGTGCCAGCACCCAGGGACAGTGGGATGAAAAACTGTTTTTT.

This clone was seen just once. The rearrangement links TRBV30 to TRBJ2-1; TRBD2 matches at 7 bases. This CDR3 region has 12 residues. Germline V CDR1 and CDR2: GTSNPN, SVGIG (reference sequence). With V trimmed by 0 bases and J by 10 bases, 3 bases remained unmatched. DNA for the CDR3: TGTGCCTGGAGTGTAGCGGGACTGGAGCAGTTCTTC. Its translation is CAWSVAGLEQFF.

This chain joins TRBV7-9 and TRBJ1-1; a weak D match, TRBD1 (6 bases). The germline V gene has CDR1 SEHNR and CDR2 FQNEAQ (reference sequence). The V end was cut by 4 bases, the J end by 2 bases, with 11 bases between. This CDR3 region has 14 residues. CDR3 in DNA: TGTGCCAGCAGCTCCCGGGACACCAACACTGAAGCTTTCTTT. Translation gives CASSSRDTNTEAFF.

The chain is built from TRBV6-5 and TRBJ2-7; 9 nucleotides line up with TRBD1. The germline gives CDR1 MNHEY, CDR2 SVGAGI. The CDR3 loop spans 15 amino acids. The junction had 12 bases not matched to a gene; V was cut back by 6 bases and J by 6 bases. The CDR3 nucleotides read TGTGCCAGCAGCACGACCCCGGGACAGGGCTCCGAGCAGTACTTC. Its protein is CASSTTPGQGSEQYF.

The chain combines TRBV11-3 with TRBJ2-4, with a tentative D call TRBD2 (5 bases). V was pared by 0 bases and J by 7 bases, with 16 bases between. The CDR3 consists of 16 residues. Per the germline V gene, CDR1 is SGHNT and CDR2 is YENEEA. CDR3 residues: CASSLERVGRWNIQYF. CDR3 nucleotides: TGTGCCAGCAGCTTAGAGAGGGTGGGCAGGTGGAACATTCAGTACTTC.

In nucleotides, the CDR3 is TGTGCCAGCAGTTACACCCGGGACAGATTCGTGGAGCAGTACTTC. Translating gives CASSYTRDRFVEQYF. This chain connects TRBV6-5 to TRBJ2-7; 7 bases are shared with TRBD1. Germline lookup yields CDR1 MNHEY and CDR2 SVGAGI. The CDR3 is made up of 15 amino acids. Trimming cost V 2 bases and J 7 bases; bases outside gene matches: 11.

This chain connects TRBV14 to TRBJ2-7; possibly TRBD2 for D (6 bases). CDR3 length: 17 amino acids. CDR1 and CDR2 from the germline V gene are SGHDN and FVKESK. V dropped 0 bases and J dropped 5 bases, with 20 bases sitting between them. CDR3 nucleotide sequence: TGTGCCAGCAGCCAAGATAGTCTGGGGACTTCTCTGGACGAGCAGTACTTC. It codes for CASSQDSLGTSLDEQYF.

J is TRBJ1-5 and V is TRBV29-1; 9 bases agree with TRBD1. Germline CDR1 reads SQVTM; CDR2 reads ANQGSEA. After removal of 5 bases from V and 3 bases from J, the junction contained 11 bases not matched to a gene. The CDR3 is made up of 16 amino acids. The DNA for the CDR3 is TGCAGCGTTCTATTTCCGGGACAGGGTATCAATCAGCCCCAGCATTTT. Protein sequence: CSVLFPGQGINQPQHF.

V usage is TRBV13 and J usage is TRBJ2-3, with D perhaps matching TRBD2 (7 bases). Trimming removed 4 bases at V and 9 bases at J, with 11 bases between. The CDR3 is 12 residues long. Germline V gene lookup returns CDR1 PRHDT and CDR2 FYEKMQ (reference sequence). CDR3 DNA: TGTGCCAGCAGCTCCGGGGGGCGAACGCAGTATTTT. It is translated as CASSSGGRTQYF.

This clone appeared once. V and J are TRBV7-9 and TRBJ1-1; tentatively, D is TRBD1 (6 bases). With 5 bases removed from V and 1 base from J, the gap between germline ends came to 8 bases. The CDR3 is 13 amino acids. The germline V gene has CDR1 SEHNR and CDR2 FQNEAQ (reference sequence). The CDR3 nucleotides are TGTGCCAGCAGCCCGGGACAGAACACTGAAGCTTTCTTT. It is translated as CASSPGQNTEAFF.

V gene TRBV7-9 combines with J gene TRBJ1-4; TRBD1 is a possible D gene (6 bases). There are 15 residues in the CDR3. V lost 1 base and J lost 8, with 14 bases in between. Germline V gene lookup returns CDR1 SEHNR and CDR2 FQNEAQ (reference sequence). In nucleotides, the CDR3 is TGTGCCAGCAGCTTAGACAGGGAGCAGGGCGAAAAACTGTTTTTT. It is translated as CASSLDREQGEKLFF.

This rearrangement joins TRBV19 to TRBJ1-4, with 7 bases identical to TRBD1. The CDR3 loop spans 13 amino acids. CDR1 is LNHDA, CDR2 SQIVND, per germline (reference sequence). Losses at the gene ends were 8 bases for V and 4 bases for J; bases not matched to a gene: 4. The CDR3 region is CASCRDSNEKLFF. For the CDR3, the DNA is TGTGCCAGTTGCCGGGACAGTAATGAAAAACTGTTTTTT.

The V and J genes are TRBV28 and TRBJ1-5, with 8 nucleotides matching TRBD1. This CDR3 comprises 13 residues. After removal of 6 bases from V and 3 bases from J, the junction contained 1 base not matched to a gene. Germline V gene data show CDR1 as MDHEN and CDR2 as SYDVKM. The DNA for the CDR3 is TGTGCCAGCAGGACAGGGGCCAATCAGCCCCAGCATTTT. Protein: CASRTGANQPQHF.

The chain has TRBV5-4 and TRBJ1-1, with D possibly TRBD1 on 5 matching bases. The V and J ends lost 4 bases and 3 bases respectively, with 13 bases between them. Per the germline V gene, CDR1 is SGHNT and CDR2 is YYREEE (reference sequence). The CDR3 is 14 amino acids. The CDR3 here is CASSPGGLDTEAFF. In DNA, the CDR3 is TGTGCCAGCAGCCCTGGGGGGTTGGACACTGAAGCTTTCTTT.

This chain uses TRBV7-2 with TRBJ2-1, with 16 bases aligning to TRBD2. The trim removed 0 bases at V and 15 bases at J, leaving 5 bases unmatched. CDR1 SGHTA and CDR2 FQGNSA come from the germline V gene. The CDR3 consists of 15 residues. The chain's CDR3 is CASSLAGTSGRAPFF. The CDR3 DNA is TGTGCCAGCAGCTTAGCGGGGACTAGCGGGAGGGCCCCGTTCTTC. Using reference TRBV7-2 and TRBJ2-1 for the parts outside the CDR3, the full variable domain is GAGVSQSPSNKVTEKGKDVELRCDPISGHTALYWYRQSLGQGLEFLIYFQGNSAPDKSGLPSDRFSAERTGGSVSTLTIQRTQQEDSAVYLCASSLAGTSGRAPFFGPGTRLTVL.

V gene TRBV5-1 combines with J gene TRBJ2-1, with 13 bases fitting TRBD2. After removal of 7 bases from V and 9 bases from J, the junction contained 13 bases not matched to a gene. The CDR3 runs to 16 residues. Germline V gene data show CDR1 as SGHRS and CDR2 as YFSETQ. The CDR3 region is CASSLLGTSGIVEQFF. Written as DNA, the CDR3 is TGCGCCAGCTCTTTATTGGGGACTAGCGGGATTGTTGAGCAGTTCTTC.

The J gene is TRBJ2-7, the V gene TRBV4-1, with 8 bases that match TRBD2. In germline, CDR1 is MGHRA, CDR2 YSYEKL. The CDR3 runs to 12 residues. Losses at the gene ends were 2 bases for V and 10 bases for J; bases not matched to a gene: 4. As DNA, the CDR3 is TGCGCCAGCAGCCAACTTGGACTAGCACAGTACTTC. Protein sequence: CASSQLGLAQYF.

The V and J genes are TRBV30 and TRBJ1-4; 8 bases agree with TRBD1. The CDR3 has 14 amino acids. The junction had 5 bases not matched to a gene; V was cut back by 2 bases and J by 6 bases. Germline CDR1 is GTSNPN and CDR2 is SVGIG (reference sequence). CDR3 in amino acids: CAWSSDRADEKLFF. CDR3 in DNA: TGTGCCTGGAGTTCGGACAGGGCCGATGAAAAACTGTTTTTT.

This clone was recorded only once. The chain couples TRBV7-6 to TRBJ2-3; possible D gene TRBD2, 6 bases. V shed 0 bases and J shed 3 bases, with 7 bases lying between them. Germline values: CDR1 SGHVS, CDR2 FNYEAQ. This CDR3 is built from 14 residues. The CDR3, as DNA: TGTGCCAGCAGCTTAGCGGAGGGGACAGATACGCAGTATTTT. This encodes CASSLAEGTDTQYF.

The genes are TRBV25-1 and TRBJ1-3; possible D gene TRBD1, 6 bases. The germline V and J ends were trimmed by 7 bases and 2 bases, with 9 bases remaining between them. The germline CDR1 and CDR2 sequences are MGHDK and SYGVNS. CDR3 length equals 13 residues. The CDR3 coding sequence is TGTGCCAGCAAGAAGGGGGCTGGAAACACCATATATTTT. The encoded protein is CASKKGAGNTIYF.